One and the same sample provided the 4 T cell receptor beta chains below, sequenced in a study of post-analysis software for immune sequencing data. The authors incorporated unique molecular identifiers into the TCR beta cDNA libraries. TCRdb reprocessed the PCR reads via MiXCR and lists one record per CDR3 protein. The table has hundreds of thousands of distinct CDR3 sequences, approximately 42% seen once. Study outcomes and limitations: Patients carried a handful of TRBV segments more frequently than controls did, and TRBV5-6, TRBV5-1 and TRBV20-1 were among them.

Their antigens remain unidentified. The specimen was blood. These receptors all come from a girl aged 2 to 9 with multiple sclerosis.

J is TRBJ2-1 and V is TRBV25-1; 11 positions match TRBD2. In germline, CDR1 is MGHDK, CDR2 SYGVNS. The CDR3 is 16 amino acids. J was trimmed by 3 bases and V by 4 bases; bases with no gene match: 5. The CDR3, as DNA: TGTGCCAGCAGTGGCGGGACTAGCGGAGACTACAATGAGCAGTTCTTC. Protein product: CASSGGTSGDYNEQFF.

This clonotype was seen a few times. CDR3 DNA sequence: TGTGCCATCAGTGGGGGTGAACCCTACGAGCAGTACTTC. This gives the protein CAISGGEPYEQYF. The gene calls are TRBV10-3 and TRBJ2-7, with D hard to call. Trimming took off 4 bases at V and 2 bases at J, with 9 bases between the two ends. Germline CDR1 is ENHRY and CDR2 is SYGVKD. The CDR3 totals 13 residues.

This clonotype showed up just once. This chain uses TRBV6-5 with TRBJ1-2; D uncertain. This CDR3 spans 12 amino acids. Between the trimmed V and J ends, which lost 5 bases and 6 bases, there was a span of 10 bases. Germline V gives CDR1 MNHEY, CDR2 SVGAGI. The CDR3 sequence: CASSAGIHGYTF. The CDR3 DNA reads as TGTGCCAGCAGTGCGGGGATTCATGGCTACACCTTC.

The V and J genes are TRBV6-6 and TRBJ2-7, with D possibly TRBD1 on 6 matching bases. The germline V and J ends were trimmed by 6 bases and 0 bases, with 12 bases remaining between them. Germline assignment: CDR1 MNHNY and CDR2 SVGAGI (reference sequence). This CDR3 spans 14 amino acids. The CDR3 coding sequence is TGTGCCAGCAGAGGGGGTTCGAGCTCCTACGAGCAGTACTTC. Residues: CASRGGSSSYEQYF.